The 32 T cell receptor beta chains below all came from one sample that was sequenced in a study of technical replicates of blood from a few donors. Assay used: immunoSEQ multiplex PCR; TCRdb lists only in-frame clones, some missing. The data show 45,000 to 50,000 clones, roughly 92% seen once. Sequencing used PBMCs. The receptors were gathered from a human donor in good health. Some clones in this sample may be carry-over from other donors' samples.

This clone was recorded only once. The chain couples TRBV5-1 to TRBJ2-3; D is uncertain. The germline gives CDR1 SGHRS, CDR2 YFSETQ. Trimming shortened V by 0 bases and J by 3 bases, and 8 bases separated the two germline ends. CDR3 length: 14 residues. The CDR3 nucleotides read TGCGCCAGCAGCTTGGGGCTTTGGACAGATACGCAGTATTTT. Translating gives CASSLGLWTDTQYF.

This chain links TRBV2 with TRBJ1-2, with D perhaps TRBD1 (6 bases). V was pared by 9 bases and J by 4 bases, with 12 bases between. Germline CDR1 is SNHLY and CDR2 is FYNNEI. The CDR3 is 12 amino acids. The CDR3 region is CARPQGTYGYTF. The CDR3 DNA reads TGTGCCAGACCCCAGGGGACCTATGGCTACACCTTC.

This clone appeared a single time. The chain is built from TRBV29-1 and TRBJ2-2; D is uncertain. Germline V lookup: CDR1 SQVTM, CDR2 ANQGSEA. The CDR3 has 12 residues. The V end lost 5 bases, the J end lost 1 base, and 5 bases lay between the germline ends. CDR3 in amino acids: CSVRGNTGELFF. Here the CDR3 DNA reads TGCAGCGTTAGAGGGAACACCGGGGAGCTGTTTTTT.

V usage is TRBV5-1 and J usage is TRBJ1-2; TRBD1 might be the D (5 bases). Germline loops: CDR1 SGHRS, CDR2 YFSETQ. V shed 5 bases and J shed 6 bases, with 17 bases lying between them. The CDR3 spans 14 residues. The CDR3 DNA reads as TGCGCCAGCAGGCCGTGGGGGGGGAAGGATGGCTACACCTTC. Protein product: CASRPWGGKDGYTF.

In the case of this clone: Other DNA sequences in the sample encode the same CDR3. V is TRBV9 and J is TRBJ2-7, with D perhaps TRBD1 (7 bases). V dropped 3 bases and J dropped 0 bases, with 10 bases sitting between them. CDR1 and CDR2 (germline): SGDLS, YYNGEE. There are 14 residues in the CDR3. Written as DNA, the CDR3 is TGTGCCAGCAGCGGGCGGGACAGCTCCTACGAGCAGTACTTC. Its translation is CASSGRDSSYEQYF.

This clone is categorized as medium-sized. The J gene is TRBJ1-1, the V gene TRBV6-5, with TRBD1 as a possible D gene (6 bases). The V gene lost 4 bases and the J gene lost 7 bases, with 7 bases spanning the gap. Germline-derived CDR1 and CDR2 are MNHEY and SVGAGI. The CDR3 totals 11 residues. CDR3 bases: TGTGCCAGCAGTTGGGGGCGTGAAGCTTTCTTT. Residues: CASSWGREAFF.

This clone was recorded only once. The V gene is TRBV6-5, the J gene TRBJ2-7, with D tentatively TRBD2 (5 bases). Germline V gene lookup returns CDR1 MNHEY and CDR2 SVGAGI. The CDR3 has 13 residues. The V end was cut by 6 bases, the J end by 4 bases, with 13 bases between. The CDR3, as DNA: TGTGCCAGCAGCCCTGACTGGAGGTACGAGCAGTACTTC. It translates to CASSPDWRYEQYF.

The chain joins TRBV7-2 to TRBJ2-2; TRBD2 is a possible D gene (5 bases). The CDR3 is made up of 15 amino acids. The germline gives CDR1 SGHTA, CDR2 FQGNSA. V lost 5 bases to trimming and J lost 6 bases, with 16 bases between them. Written as DNA, the CDR3 is TGTGCCAGCAGCAGCTCTCGGAGGTCTGCCGGGGAGCTGTTTTTT. Encoded protein: CASSSSRRSAGELFF.

CDR3 bases: TGCGCCAGCAGCCAACAGGGCTACGAGCAGTACTTC. Its translation is CASSQQGYEQYF. V is TRBV5-1 and J is TRBJ2-7; D is possibly TRBD1 (6 bases). The V end was cut by 4 bases, the J end by 3 bases, with 8 bases between. CDR1 SGHRS and CDR2 YFSETQ come from the germline V gene. This CDR3 spans 12 amino acids.

The chain links TRBV11-2 to TRBJ2-3; TRBD2 matches 10 bases. The CDR3 is 15 amino acids. V was clipped by 5 bases and J by 3 bases; unmatched bases: 5. Per the germline V gene, CDR1 is SGHAT and CDR2 is FQNNGV. The CDR3 spells CASSIISGRTDTQYF. In nucleotides, the CDR3 is TGTGCCAGCAGCATAATTAGCGGGAGGACAGATACGCAGTATTTT.

V and J are TRBV30 and TRBJ1-1; D might be TRBD1 (5 bases). Between the trimmed V and J ends, which lost 4 bases and 8 bases, there was a span of 11 bases. CDR3 size: 11 residues. CDR1 GTSNPN and CDR2 SVGIG come from the germline V gene (reference sequence). The CDR3, as DNA: TGTGCCTGGAAGAGCGGGGGGGAAGCTTTCTTT. Translating gives CAWKSGGEAFF.

The V gene is TRBV7-9, the J gene TRBJ1-2, with 10 bases lining up with TRBD1. V lost 4 bases to trimming and J lost 7 bases; unmatched junction nucleotides: 6. Germline CDR1 is SEHNR and CDR2 is FQNEAQ (reference sequence). The CDR3 has 14 amino acids. CDR3 amino acids: CASSSAGQGLGYTF. DNA for the CDR3: TGTGCCAGCAGCTCAGCGGGACAGGGGCTTGGCTACACCTTC.

The rearrangement joins TRBV4-3 to TRBJ2-1; 9 bases line up with TRBD2. The V segment lost 0 bases and the J segment 5 bases; nucleotides outside the gene matches: 8. The germline gives CDR1 LGHNA, CDR2 YSLEER. This CDR3 is 17 amino acids long. DNA of the CDR3: TGCGCCAGCAGCCAAGATTGGTTGCGGGGGGGCGACAATGAGCAGTTCTTC. Its translation is CASSQDWLRGGDNEQFF.

The chain carries TRBV5-1 and TRBJ1-1, with 10 bases that match TRBD1. Germline V lookup: CDR1 SGHRS, CDR2 YFSETQ. The CDR3 extends over 14 amino acids. J gave up 2 bases and V 6 bases, and 4 bases lay outside the gene matches. CDR3 residues: CASIRDRGNTEAFF. The CDR3 DNA is TGCGCCAGCATAAGGGACAGGGGAAACACTGAAGCTTTCTTT.

A note on this clone: Because the CDR3's place on the DNA is in doubt, the DNA is left out and the CDR3 is given as listed by TCRdb. The chain carries TRBV6-1 and TRBJ1-2; the D call TRBD1 from the table was never checked on the DNA. The germline V gene has CDR1 MNHNS and CDR2 SASEGT. From its first to its last residue, the CDR3 has 15 amino acids. Here the CDR3 reads CASILGLSSPRGYTF.

The gene calls are TRBV30 and TRBJ1-2; possibly TRBD1 for D (5 bases). There are 14 residues in the CDR3. Germline CDR1 and CDR2: GTSNPN and SVGIG (reference sequence). The ends were cut back, 4 bases at V and 5 bases at J, with 17 bases in the middle. CDR3 loop: CAWIPLQGRYGYTF. CDR3 DNA: TGTGCCTGGATCCCCCTTCAGGGAAGATATGGCTACACCTTC.

The chain carries TRBV7-9 and TRBJ2-3, with TRBD2 matching 10 bases. The V gene end was trimmed by 5 bases and the J gene end by 3 bases; junction bases not matched to a gene: 11. The CDR3 runs to 17 residues. The germline gives CDR1 SEHNR, CDR2 FQNEAQ (reference sequence). The CDR3 DNA reads TGTGCCAGCAGCCAGGGGAGCGGGGGGGCGTATACAGATACGCAGTATTTT. Translating it yields CASSQGSGGAYTDTQYF.

CDR3 DNA sequence: TGTGCCAGCAGCACTCAGGGGGCCGGCGGCTACACCTTC. This translates into CASSTQGAGGYTF. V gene TRBV2 combines with J gene TRBJ1-2; 8 nucleotides match TRBD1. Germline CDR1 is SNHLY and CDR2 is FYNNEI. This CDR3 is 13 amino acids long. V dropped 6 bases and J dropped 8; count of bases not matched to a gene: 8.

The genes are TRBV30 and TRBJ2-2; 7 bases fit TRBD2. The V segment lost 3 bases and the J segment 4 bases; nucleotides outside the gene matches: 5. CDR1 and CDR2 from the germline V gene are GTSNPN and SVGIG (reference sequence). The length of the CDR3 is 14 residues. This CDR3 reads CAWRGGRCTGELFF. The CDR3, as DNA: TGTGCCTGGAGGGGGGGGAGGTGCACCGGGGAGCTGTTTTTT. Supplemented by reference TRBV30 and TRBJ2-2, the full variable domain reads SQTIHQWPATLVQPVGSPLSLECTVEGTSNPNLYWYRQAAGRGLQLLFYSVGIGQISSEVPQNLSASRPQDRQFILSSKKLLLSDSGFYLCAWRGGRCTGELFFGEGSRLTVL.

CDR3 DNA: TGTGCCAGCAGCCAAATCAACGACAGGCGGATTATGGGTTTCCAAGAGACCCAGTACTTC. This sequence encodes CASSQINDRRIMGFQETQYF. This chain uses TRBV4-2 with TRBJ2-5; tentative D call: TRBD1 (6 bases). Germline-derived CDR1 and CDR2 are LGHNA and YNFKEQ. V was cut by 2 bases and J by 1 base, with 26 bases left in between. This CDR3 is built from 20 residues.

The genes are TRBV4-2 and TRBJ1-2, with 9 bases lining up with TRBD1. The CDR3 length is 16 residues. The J segment lost 4 bases and the V segment lost 3 bases, leaving 9 bases of the junction unmatched. The germline V gene encodes CDR1 LGHNA and CDR2 YNFKEQ. The CDR3 DNA sequence: TGTGCCAGCAGCCACAACCGGGACAGGGATATCTATGGCTACACCTTC. It is translated as CASSHNRDRDIYGYTF.

The chain carries TRBV5-6 and TRBJ1-6; tentative D call: TRBD1 (6 bases). This CDR3 comprises 15 residues. Germline V gene data show CDR1 as SGHDT and CDR2 as YYEEEE. V lost 3 bases and J lost 6, with 13 bases in between. DNA for the CDR3: TGTGCCAGCAGCTGGGGGTCAGGGGCTAATTCACCCCTCCACTTT. Its translation is CASSWGSGANSPLHF.

V and J are TRBV7-6 and TRBJ1-1, with 8 bases fitting TRBD1. Germline-derived CDR1 and CDR2 are SGHVS and FNYEAQ. J lost 5 bases, V lost 4 bases, and 6 bases had no gene match. CDR3 size: 14 residues. DNA of the CDR3: TGTGCCAGCAGCTCTGGACAGGGTATTACTGAAGCTTTCTTT. This sequence encodes CASSSGQGITEAFF.

V usage is TRBV7-8 and J usage is TRBJ1-1, with 9 nucleotides matching TRBD1. V was pared by 4 bases and J by 4 bases, with 7 bases of the junction left unmatched. This CDR3 has 15 residues. Germline lookup yields CDR1 SGHVS and CDR2 FQNEAQ. The CDR3 loop reads CASSSYTGGFTEAFF. CDR3 nucleotides: TGTGCCAGCAGCTCCTACACAGGGGGCTTCACTGAAGCTTTCTTT.

This chain links TRBV6-5 with TRBJ2-3, with unresolved D. The ends were cut back, 3 bases at V and 4 bases at J, with 8 bases in the middle. This CDR3 spans 13 amino acids. Germline CDR1 reads MNHEY; CDR2 reads SVGAGI. The CDR3 loop is CASSYDEADTQYF. In nucleotides, the CDR3 is TGTGCCAGCAGTTATGACGAGGCAGATACGCAGTATTTT.

This chain connects TRBV30 to TRBJ1-6; 9 bases are a match to TRBD1. Germline trimming cut 4 bases from V and 10 bases from J; bases unmatched to any gene: 5. Germline-derived CDR1 and CDR2 are GTSNPN and SVGIG (reference sequence). The CDR3 is 13 amino acids. As DNA, the CDR3 is TGTGCCTGGACGGGGACAGGGAGGTCACCCCTCCACTTT. It specifies CAWTGTGRSPLHF.

Written as DNA, the CDR3 is TGCGCCAGCAGCTTGGGAGGAGAAGCCGGAAACACCATATATTTT. This sequence encodes CASSLGGEAGNTIYF. The chain recombines TRBV5-1 with TRBJ1-3, with D hard to call. Trimming shortened V by 0 bases and J by 4 bases, and 11 bases separated the two germline ends. This CDR3 region has 15 residues. Looked up from germline, CDR1 is SGHRS and CDR2 is YFSETQ.

The rearrangement uses TRBV9 and TRBJ1-3, with D possibly TRBD1 on 5 matching bases. The V end was cut by 0 bases, the J end by 4 bases, with 14 bases between. CDR3 size: 16 residues. The germline gives CDR1 SGDLS, CDR2 YYNGEE. Here the CDR3 reads CASSVDSGGSGNTIYF. The CDR3 DNA sequence: TGTGCCAGCAGCGTAGACTCCGGGGGTTCGGGAAACACCATATATTTT.

This chain links TRBV13 with TRBJ2-2, with 12 positions matching TRBD1. This CDR3 has 19 residues. CDR1 PRHDT and CDR2 FYEKMQ come from the germline V gene (reference sequence). Germline trimming cut 4 bases from V and 3 bases from J; bases unmatched to any gene: 12. CDR3 sequence: CASSSTGQGAVFHTGELFF. In DNA, the CDR3 is TGTGCCAGCAGCTCGACGGGACAGGGGGCAGTGTTCCACACCGGGGAGCTGTTTTTT.

This clone appeared a single time. The chain couples TRBV7-2 to TRBJ1-2; no reliable D call. The CDR3 is 13 amino acids. Germline V gene lookup returns CDR1 SGHTA and CDR2 FQGNSA. V was cut by 5 bases and J by 0 bases, with 7 bases left in between. The CDR3 DNA follows: TGTGCCAGCAGCCACCCAGCTAACTATGGCTACACCTTC. Residues: CASSHPANYGYTF.

The gene calls are TRBV12-5 and TRBJ2-2; no firm D call. V lost 0 bases and J 2 bases, leaving 13 bases between the germline ends. CDR3 length: 17 amino acids. Per the germline V gene, CDR1 is LGHNT and CDR2 is FRNRAP. DNA for the CDR3: TGTGCTAGTGGTTTGGTATTAGGCCAGGTAAACACCGGGGAGCTGTTTTTT. This gives the protein CASGLVLGQVNTGELFF. The full variable domain, with the rest looked up from reference TRBV12-5 and TRBJ2-2, is DARVTQTPRHKVTEMGQEVTMRCQPILGHNTVFWYRQTMMQGLELLAYFRNRAPLDDSGMPKDRFSAEMPDATLATLKIQPSEPRDSAVYFCASGLVLGQVNTGELFFGEGSRLTVL.

This clone was seen only once. V gene TRBV4-3 combines with J gene TRBJ1-5; tentative D call: TRBD1 (5 bases). This CDR3 comprises 17 residues. Germline V gene data show CDR1 as LGHNA and CDR2 as YSLEER. Deletions cut 0 bases from V and 6 bases from J, with 18 bases between. CDR3 bases: TGCGCCAGCAGCCAAGAGGTCATAGCGGGAGGGGTTCAGCCCCAGCATTTT. Protein sequence: CASSQEVIAGGVQPQHF.